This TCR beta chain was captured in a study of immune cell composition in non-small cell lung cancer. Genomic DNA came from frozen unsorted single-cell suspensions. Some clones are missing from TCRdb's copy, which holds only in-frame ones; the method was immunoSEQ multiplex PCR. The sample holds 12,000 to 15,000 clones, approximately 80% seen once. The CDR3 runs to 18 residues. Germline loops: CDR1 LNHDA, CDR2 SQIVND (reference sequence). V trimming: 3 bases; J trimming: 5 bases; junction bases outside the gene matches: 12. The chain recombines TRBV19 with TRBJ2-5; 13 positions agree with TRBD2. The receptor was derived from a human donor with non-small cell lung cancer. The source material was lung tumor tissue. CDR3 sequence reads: CASSIEARTSGGGETQYF. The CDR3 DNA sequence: TGTGCCAGTAGTATCGAGGCCAGGACTAGCGGGGGCGGGGAGACCCAGTACTTC. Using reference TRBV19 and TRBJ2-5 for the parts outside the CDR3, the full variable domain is DGGITQSPKYLFRKEGQNVTLSCEQNLNHDAMYWYRQDPGQGLRLIYYSQIVNDFQKGDIAEGYSVSREKKESFPLTVTSAQKNPTAFYLCASSIEARTSGGGETQYFGPGTRLLVL.